This T cell receptor beta chain stems from a study of response to subunit inactivated influenza vaccine. General study results and limits: Each seasonal influenza vaccination recruits few new T cells, the authors suggested.

TCRdb processed the RT-PCR reads anew with MiXCR; each CDR3 protein has one entry. The table records about 300,000 distinct CDR3 sequences, roughly 22% of them present only once. The CDR3 is 12 amino acids. Trimming stripped 0 bases from V and 8 bases from J, with 10 bases between. The germline V gene encodes CDR1 SQVTM and CDR2 ANQGSEA. Worth noting for this clonotype: Its antigen is not identified.

The clonotype was recovered from a man between 50 and 69 years old who received an inactivated influenza vaccine. This chain joins TRBV29-1 and TRBJ1-1; D is perhaps TRBD1 (6 bases). The material was PBMCs from blood, obtained less than 22 months after vaccination. CDR3 DNA: TGCAGCGTTGAAGAGAAGGGGGGGGAAGCTTTCTTT. Protein sequence: CSVEEKGGEAFF.